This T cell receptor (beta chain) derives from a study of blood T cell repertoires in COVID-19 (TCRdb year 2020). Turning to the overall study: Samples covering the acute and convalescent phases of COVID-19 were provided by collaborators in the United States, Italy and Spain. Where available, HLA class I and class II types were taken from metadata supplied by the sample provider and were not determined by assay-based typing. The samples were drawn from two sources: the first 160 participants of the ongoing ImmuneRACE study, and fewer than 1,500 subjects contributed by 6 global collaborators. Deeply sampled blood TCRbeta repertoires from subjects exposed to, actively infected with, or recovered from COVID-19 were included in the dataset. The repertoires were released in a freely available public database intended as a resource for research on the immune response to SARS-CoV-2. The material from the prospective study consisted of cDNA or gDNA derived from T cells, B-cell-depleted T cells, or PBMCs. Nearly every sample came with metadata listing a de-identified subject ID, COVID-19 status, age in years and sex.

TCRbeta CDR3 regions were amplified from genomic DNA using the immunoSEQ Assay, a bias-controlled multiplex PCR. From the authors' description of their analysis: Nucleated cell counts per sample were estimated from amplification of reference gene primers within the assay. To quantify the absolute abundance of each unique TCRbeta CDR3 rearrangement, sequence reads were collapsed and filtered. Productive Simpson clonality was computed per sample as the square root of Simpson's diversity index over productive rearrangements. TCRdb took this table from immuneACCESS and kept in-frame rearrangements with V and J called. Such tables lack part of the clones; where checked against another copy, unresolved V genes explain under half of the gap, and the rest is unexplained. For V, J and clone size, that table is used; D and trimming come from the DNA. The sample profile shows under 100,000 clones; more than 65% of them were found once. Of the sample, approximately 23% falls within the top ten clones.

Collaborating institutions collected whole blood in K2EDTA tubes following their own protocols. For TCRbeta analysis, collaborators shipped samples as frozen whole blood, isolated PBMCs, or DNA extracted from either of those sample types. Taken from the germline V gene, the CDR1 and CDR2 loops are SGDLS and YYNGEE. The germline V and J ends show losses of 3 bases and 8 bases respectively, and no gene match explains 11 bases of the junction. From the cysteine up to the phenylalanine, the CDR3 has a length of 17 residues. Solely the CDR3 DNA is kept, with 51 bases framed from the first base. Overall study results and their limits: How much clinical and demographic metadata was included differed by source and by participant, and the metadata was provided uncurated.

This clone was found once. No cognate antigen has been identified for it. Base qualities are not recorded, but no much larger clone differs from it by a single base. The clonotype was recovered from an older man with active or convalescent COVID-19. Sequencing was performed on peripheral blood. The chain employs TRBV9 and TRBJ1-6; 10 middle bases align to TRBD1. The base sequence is TGTGCCAGCAGCGCCCAAATAGGCGGGACAGGGGATTCACCCCTCCACTTT. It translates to CASSAQIGGTGDSPLHF.